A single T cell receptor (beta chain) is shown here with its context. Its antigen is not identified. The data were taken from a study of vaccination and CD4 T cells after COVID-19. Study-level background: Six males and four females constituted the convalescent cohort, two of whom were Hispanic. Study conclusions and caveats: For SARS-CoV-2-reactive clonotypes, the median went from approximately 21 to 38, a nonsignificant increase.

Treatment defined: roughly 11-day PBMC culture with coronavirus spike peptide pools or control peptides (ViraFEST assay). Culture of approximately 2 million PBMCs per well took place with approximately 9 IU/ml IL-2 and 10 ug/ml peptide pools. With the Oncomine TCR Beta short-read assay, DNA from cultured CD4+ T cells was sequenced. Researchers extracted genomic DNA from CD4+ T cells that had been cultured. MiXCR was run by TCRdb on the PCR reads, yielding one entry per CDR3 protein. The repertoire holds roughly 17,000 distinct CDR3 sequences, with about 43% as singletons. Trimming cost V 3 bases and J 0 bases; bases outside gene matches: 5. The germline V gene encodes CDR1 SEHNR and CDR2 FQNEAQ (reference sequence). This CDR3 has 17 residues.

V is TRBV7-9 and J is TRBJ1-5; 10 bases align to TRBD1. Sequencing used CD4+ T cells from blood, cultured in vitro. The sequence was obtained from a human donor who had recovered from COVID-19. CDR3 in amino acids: CASSLDRGFGSNQPQHF. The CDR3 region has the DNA TGTGCCAGCAGCTTGGACAGGGGGTTTGGTAGCAATCAGCCCCAGCATTTT. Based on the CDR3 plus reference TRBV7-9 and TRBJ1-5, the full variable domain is DTGVSQNPRHKITKRGQNVTFRCDPISEHNRLYWYRQTLGQGPEFLTYFQNEAQLEKSRLLSDRFSAERPKGSFSTLEIQRTEQGDSAMYLCASSLDRGFGSNQPQHFGDGTRLSIL.